Described below is a single TCR beta chain sequence and its context. Its cognate antigen is unknown. This entry belongs to a study of T cell responses to AZD1222 COVID-19 vaccine. The study's findings and limits: The donor group comprised mostly white British people and more females; the analysis possibly underestimated clonal diversity.

Unmatched junction bases numbered 8, after V lost 0 bases and J lost 8 bases. The CDR3 spans 16 residues. Germline V CDR1 and CDR2: MNHNY, SVGAGI (reference sequence). Repertoires were generated with immunoSEQ multiplex PCR, while TCRdb's copy carries only in-frame clones and drops some. The sample contains more than 100,000 clones, approximately 89% of which appear only once. This clonotype was sampled from an adult in good health. The chain employs TRBV6-6 and TRBJ2-3; 10 bases align to TRBD1. Specimen: peripheral blood, collected on day 0 of AZD1222 vaccination. This CDR3 reads CASSYSGTGERGTQYF. The CDR3 nucleotides are TGTGCCAGCAGTTACTCCGGGACAGGGGAAAGAGGTACGCAGTATTTT.